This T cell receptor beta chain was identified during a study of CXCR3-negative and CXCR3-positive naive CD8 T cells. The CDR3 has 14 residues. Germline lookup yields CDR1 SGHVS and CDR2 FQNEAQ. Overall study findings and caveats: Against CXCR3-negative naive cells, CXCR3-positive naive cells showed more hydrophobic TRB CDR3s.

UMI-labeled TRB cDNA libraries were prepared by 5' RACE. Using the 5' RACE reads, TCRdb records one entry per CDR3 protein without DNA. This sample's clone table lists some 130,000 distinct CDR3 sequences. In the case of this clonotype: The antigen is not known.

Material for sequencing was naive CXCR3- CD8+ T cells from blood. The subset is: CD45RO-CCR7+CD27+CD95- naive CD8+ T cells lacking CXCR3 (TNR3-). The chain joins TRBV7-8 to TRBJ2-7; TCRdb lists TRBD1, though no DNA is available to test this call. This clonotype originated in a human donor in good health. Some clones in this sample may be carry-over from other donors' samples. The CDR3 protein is CASSQVGWVYEQYF.